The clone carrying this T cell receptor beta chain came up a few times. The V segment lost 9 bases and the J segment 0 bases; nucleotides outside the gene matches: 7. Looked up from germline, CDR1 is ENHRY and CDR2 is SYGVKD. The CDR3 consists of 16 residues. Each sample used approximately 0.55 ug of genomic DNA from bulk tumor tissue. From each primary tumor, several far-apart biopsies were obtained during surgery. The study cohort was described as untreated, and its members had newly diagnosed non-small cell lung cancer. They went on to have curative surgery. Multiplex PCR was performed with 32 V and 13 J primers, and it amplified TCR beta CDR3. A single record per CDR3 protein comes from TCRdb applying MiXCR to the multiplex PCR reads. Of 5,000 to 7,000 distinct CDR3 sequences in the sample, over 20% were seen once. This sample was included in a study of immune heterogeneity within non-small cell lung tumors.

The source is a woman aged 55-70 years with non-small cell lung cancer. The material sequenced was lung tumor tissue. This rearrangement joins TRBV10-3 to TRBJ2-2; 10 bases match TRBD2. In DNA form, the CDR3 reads TGTGCCATGGCGGAGCTAGCGGGAGCGAACACCGGGGAGCTGTTTTTT. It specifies CAMAELAGANTGELFF.